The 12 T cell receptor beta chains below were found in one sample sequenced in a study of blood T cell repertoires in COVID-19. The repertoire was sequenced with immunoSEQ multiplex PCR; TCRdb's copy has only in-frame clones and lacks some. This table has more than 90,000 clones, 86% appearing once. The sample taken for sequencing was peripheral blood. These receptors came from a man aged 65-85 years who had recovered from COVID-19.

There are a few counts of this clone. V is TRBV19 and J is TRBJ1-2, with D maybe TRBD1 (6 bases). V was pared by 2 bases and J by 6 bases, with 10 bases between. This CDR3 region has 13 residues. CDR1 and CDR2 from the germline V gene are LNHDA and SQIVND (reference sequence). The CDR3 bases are TGTGCCAGTAGTATACAGGGGCAAAATGGCTACACCTTC. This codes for CASSIQGQNGYTF. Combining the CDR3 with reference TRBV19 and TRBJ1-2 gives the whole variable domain DGGITQSPKYLFRKEGQNVTLSCEQNLNHDAMYWYRQDPGQGLRLIYYSQIVNDFQKGDIAEGYSVSREKKESFPLTVTSAQKNPTAFYLCASSIQGQNGYTFGSGTRLTVV.

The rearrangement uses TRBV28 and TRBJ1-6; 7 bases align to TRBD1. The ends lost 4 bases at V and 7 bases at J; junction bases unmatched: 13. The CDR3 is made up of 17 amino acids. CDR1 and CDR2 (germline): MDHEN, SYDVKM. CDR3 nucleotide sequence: TGTGCCAGCAGTTCCCCGGGACAGCTACTCGTGAATTCACCCCTCCACTTT. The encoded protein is CASSSPGQLLVNSPLHF.

The DNA of the CDR3 is TGTGCCAGCAGCCAGAACAACGGACTTACCGGGGAGCTGTTTTTT. The encoded protein is CASSQNNGLTGELFF. The genes are TRBV3-1 (or the pseudogene TRBV3-2) and TRBJ2-2; maybe TRBD2 (5 bases). Trimming cost V 3 bases and J 5 bases, with 13 bases left between them. This CDR3 is 15 amino acids long. From germline, CDR1 is LGHDT and CDR2 YNNKEL (reference sequence).

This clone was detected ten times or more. Here the CDR3 DNA reads TGTGCCAGCAGTTTCCAAAACTACGAGCAGTACTTC. Its protein product is CASSFQNYEQYF. The genes are TRBV28 and TRBJ2-7, with D hard to call. Trimming pared 3 bases from V and 3 bases from J, leaving 6 bases between. The germline gives CDR1 MDHEN, CDR2 SYDVKM. The CDR3 has 12 residues. The variable domain in full, with the rest retrieved from reference TRBV28 and TRBJ2-7, is DVKVTQSSRYLVKRTGEKVFLECVQDMDHENMFWYRQDPGLGLRLIYFSYDVKMKEKGDIPEGYSVSREKKERFSLILESASTNQTSMYLCASSFQNYEQYFGPGTRLTVT.

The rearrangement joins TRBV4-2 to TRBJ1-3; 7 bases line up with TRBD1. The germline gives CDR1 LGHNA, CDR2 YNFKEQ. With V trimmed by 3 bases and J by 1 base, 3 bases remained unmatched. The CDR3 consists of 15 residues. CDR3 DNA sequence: TGTGCCAGCAGCCAGGCAGGGGGTTCTGGAAACACCATATATTTT. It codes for CASSQAGGSGNTIYF.

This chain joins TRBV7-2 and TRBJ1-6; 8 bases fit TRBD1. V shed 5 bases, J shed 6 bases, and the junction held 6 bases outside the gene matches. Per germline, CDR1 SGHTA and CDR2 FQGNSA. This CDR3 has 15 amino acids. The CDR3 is CASSPRQGTNSPLHF. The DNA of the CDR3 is TGTGCCAGCAGCCCCCGACAGGGGACTAATTCACCCCTCCACTTT.

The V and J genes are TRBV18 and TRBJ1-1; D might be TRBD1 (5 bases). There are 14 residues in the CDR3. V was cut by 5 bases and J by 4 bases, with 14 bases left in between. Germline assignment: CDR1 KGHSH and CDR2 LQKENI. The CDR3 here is CASSTDIWGTEAFF. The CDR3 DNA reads TGTGCCAGCTCAACGGACATCTGGGGCACTGAAGCTTTCTTT.

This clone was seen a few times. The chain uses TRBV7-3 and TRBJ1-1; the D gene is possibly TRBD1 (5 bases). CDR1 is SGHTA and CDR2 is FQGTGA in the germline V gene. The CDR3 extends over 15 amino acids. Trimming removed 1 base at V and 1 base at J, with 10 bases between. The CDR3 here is CASSLKGGANTEAFF. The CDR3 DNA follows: TGTGCCAGCAGCTTAAAGGGTGGGGCGAACACTGAAGCTTTCTTT.

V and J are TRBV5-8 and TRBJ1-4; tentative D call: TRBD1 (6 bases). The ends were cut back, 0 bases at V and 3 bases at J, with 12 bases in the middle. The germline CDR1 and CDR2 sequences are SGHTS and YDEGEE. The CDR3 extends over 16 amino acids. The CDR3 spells CASSLAKGGSNEKLFF. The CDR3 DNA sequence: TGTGCCAGCAGCTTGGCCAAAGGGGGATCTAATGAAAAACTGTTTTTT.

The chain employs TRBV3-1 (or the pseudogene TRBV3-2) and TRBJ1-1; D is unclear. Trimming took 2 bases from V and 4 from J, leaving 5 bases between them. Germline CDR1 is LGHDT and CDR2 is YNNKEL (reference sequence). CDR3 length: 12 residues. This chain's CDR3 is CASSQSTTEAFF. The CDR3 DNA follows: TGTGCCAGCAGCCAATCTACCACTGAAGCTTTCTTT.

CDR3: CASSPGSPQNTEAFF. The CDR3 region has the DNA TGTGCCAGCAGCCCGGGTAGCCCCCAGAACACTGAAGCTTTCTTT. The V call is TRBV28, the J call TRBJ1-1; D call uncertain. The CDR3 spans 15 residues. V shed 6 bases and J shed 1 base, with 15 bases lying between them. Germline V CDR1 and CDR2: MDHEN, SYDVKM.

This CDR3 is CASSVYRGLGSGNTIYF. CDR3 sequence (DNA): TGTGCCAGCAGCGTGTACAGGGGGCTCGGCTCTGGAAACACCATATATTTT. The V gene is TRBV5-6, the J gene TRBJ1-3; 9 nucleotides line up with TRBD1. The J segment lost 0 bases and the V segment lost 4 bases, leaving 8 bases of the junction unmatched. There are 17 residues in the CDR3. Germline assignment: CDR1 SGHDT and CDR2 YYEEEE.